The 4 T cell receptor beta chains reported below all come from one sample, sequenced in a study of blood T cell repertoires in COVID-19. Using immunoSEQ multiplex PCR, the repertoire was profiled, and TCRdb retains in-frame clones only, with some absent. Of a few hundred thousand clones in the sample, approximately 86% were seen once. The sequenced sample consisted of peripheral blood. The source is a man aged 40-55 years who had recovered from COVID-19.

V and J are TRBV7-3 and TRBJ2-7; 8 bases map to TRBD2. This CDR3 contains 14 residues. Germline loops: CDR1 SGHTA, CDR2 FQGTGA. V lost 5 bases to trimming and J lost 1 base; unmatched junction nucleotides: 4. The chain's CDR3 is CASSPSGPSYEQYF. CDR3 DNA: TGTGCCAGCAGCCCTAGCGGGCCGTCCTACGAGCAGTACTTC.

The chain links TRBV5-4 to TRBJ2-1, with D possibly TRBD2 on 5 matching bases. The V gene's germline CDR1 is SGHNT and CDR2 YYREEE (reference sequence). Trimming removed 4 bases at V and 4 bases at J, with 12 bases between. This CDR3 comprises 14 residues. CDR3 bases: TGTGCCAGCAGCCAAAAAACTAGTTACAATGAGCAGTTCTTC. Amino acid sequence: CASSQKTSYNEQFF.

The chain carries TRBV7-3 and TRBJ2-1, with D maybe TRBD1 (7 bases). Germline V gene lookup returns CDR1 SGHTA and CDR2 FQGTGA. The V end was cut by 8 bases, the J end by 5 bases, with 19 bases between. The CDR3 spans 15 residues. The chain's CDR3 is CASAGAAGGHNEQFF. The CDR3 DNA is TGTGCCAGCGCCGGGGCGGCAGGGGGGCACAATGAGCAGTTCTTC.

V usage is TRBV21-1 and J usage is TRBJ1-1. TRBV21-1 counts as a pseudogene. The CDR3 is 16 amino acids. The CDR3 DNA reads as TGTGCCAGCAGCAAGAGGTCGGGGGAAGGGGACACTGAAGCTTTCTTT. Translated, it gives CASSKRSGEGDTEAFF.